This T cell receptor (beta chain) was sequenced during a study of blood T cell repertoires in COVID-19. As for the study in general: The United States, Italy and Spain were the sources of the acute and convalescent COVID-19 samples.

A Seattle source enrolled patients during active infection and followed them longitudinally. Per the authors' pipeline: Amplification of reference gene primers was used by the study to estimate nucleated cell counts. Produced via immunoSEQ multiplex PCR; TCRdb's table is partial and in-frame only. V and J calls and clone size come straight from that table; D and trimming were deduced from the DNA. There are just under 45,000 clones in the sample; about 86% occur only once, and 3% to 5% lies in the top ten. CDR1 and CDR2 from the germline V gene are LGHNT and FRNRAP. V trimming: 9 bases; J trimming: 0 bases; junction bases outside the gene matches: 10. The CDR3 sequence is 16 residues long.

V is TRBV12-5 and J is TRBJ1-5, with TRBD1 matching 8 bases. The sequenced sample was peripheral blood. The source of this sequence is a man in his forties or fifties with COVID-19, enrolled during active disease. CDR3 sequence reads: CARGLDRVYSNQPQHF. DNA of the CDR3: TGTGCTAGGGGACTGGACAGGGTGTATAGCAATCAGCCCCAGCATTTT.